These 30 T cell receptor beta chains came from one sample sequenced in a study of T cells after yellow fever vaccination. Via MiXCR, TCRdb re-called the 5' RACE reads, giving one row per CDR3 protein. The sample has about 120,000 distinct CDR3 sequences, almost 9% seen once. The material sequenced was CD8+ T cells sorted from PBMCs, taken on the day of the yellow fever booster vaccination. The receptors come from a man between 18 and 29 years old who received the YFV17D yellow fever vaccine.

In its sample, this clonotype was seen a few times. V and J are TRBV12-3 or TRBV12-4 and TRBJ1-5; D is unresolved. Trimming left V 2 bases short and J 3 bases short, with 11 bases between. The CDR3 covers 15 residues. CDR3 nucleotides: TGTGCCAGCAGTTTAAATTTAGGGTCCAATCAGCCCCAGCATTTT. Translated: CASSLNLGSNQPQHF.

With regard to this clonotype: This may come from a read error, since a much larger clone is one base off. The chain couples TRBV11-2 to TRBJ1-1; D gene uncertain. Between the trimmed V and J ends, which lost 1 base and 4 bases, there was a span of 4 bases. This CDR3 is built from 12 residues. Germline values: CDR1 SGHAT, CDR2 FQNNGV. CDR3: CASSLAVTEAFF. CDR3 DNA sequence: TGTGCCAGCAGCTTAGCTGTCACTGAAGCTTTCTTT.

The chain uses TRBV29-1 and TRBJ1-1; D possibly corresponds to TRBD1 (5 bases). CDR3 length: 14 residues. Trimming cost V 4 bases and J 1 base, with 13 bases left between them. Per the germline V gene, CDR1 is SQVTM and CDR2 is ANQGSEA. CDR3 bases: TGCAGCGTTGTACCAGGGAGAGGGAACACTGAAGCTTTCTTT. Translating it yields CSVVPGRGNTEAFF.

This clonotype was observed once. The chain carries TRBV7-2 and TRBJ2-3; TRBD1 agrees at 7 bases. Losses at the gene ends were 5 bases for V and 2 bases for J; bases not matched to a gene: 13. Germline CDR1 reads SGHTA; CDR2 reads FQGNSA. The CDR3 length is 17 residues. The CDR3 region has the DNA TGTGCCAGCAGCAACCGGGACAGCTACCTTTACACAGATACGCAGTATTTT. It translates to CASSNRDSYLYTDTQYF.

This clonotype was seen a handful of times. The genes are TRBV6-5 and TRBJ2-3; the D gene is possibly TRBD2 (6 bases). Germline CDR1 and CDR2: MNHEY and SVGAGI. The CDR3 has 12 residues. V lost 10 bases to trimming and J lost 4 bases, with 12 bases between them. CDR3 sequence: CATGDLSDTQYF. Written as DNA, the CDR3 is TGTGCCACGGGGGATTTGTCAGATACGCAGTATTTT.

This clonotype was observed at least ten times. This chain connects TRBV20-1 to TRBJ1-1, with 8 bases identical to TRBD1. V dropped 0 bases and J dropped 8; count of bases not matched to a gene: 14. Germline V gene sequence: CDR1 DFQATT, CDR2 SNEGSKA (reference sequence). This CDR3 spans 16 amino acids. The CDR3 nucleotides are TGCAGTGCTAGAGACCTGAGGACAGGGACCGTAGGAGAAGCTTTCTTT. This translates into CSARDLRTGTVGEAFF.

This clonotype was seen more than once but under ten times. The gene calls are TRBV12-3 or TRBV12-4 and TRBJ2-7; 9 positions match TRBD2. CDR3 size: 16 residues. The V gene end was trimmed by 1 base and the J gene end by 4 bases; junction bases not matched to a gene: 8. CDR3 loop: CASSLEGTSYDYEQYF. The CDR3 DNA is TGTGCCAGCAGTTTAGAAGGGACTAGCTACGATTACGAGCAGTACTTC.

The rearrangement links TRBV9 to TRBJ1-6; no firm D call. The CDR3 runs 17 residues. V was cut by 3 bases and J by 1 base, with 14 bases left in between. Looked up from germline, CDR1 is SGDLS and CDR2 is YYNGEE. CDR3 amino acids: CASSADGEGSYNSPLHF. In nucleotides, the CDR3 is TGTGCCAGCAGCGCAGACGGGGAAGGGTCCTATAATTCACCCCTCCACTTT.

The chain recombines TRBV7-6 with TRBJ2-3; weak D call: TRBD2 (6 bases). V was cut by 3 bases and J by 6 bases, with 16 bases left in between. Germline loops: CDR1 SGHVS, CDR2 FNYEAQ. The CDR3 runs 15 residues. CDR3 in DNA: TGTGCCAGCAGCTTGTCAACTAGCCAAAGGGATACGCAGTATTTT. Protein product: CASSLSTSQRDTQYF. The full variable domain, rest sourced from reference TRBV7-6 and TRBJ2-3, is GAGVSQSPRYKVTKRGQDVALRCDPISGHVSLYWYRQALGQGPEFLTYFNYEAQQDKSGLPNDRFSAERPEGSISTLTIQRTEQRDSAMYRCASSLSTSQRDTQYFGPGTRLTVL.

V gene TRBV19 combines with J gene TRBJ1-5, with TRBD1 identical over 7 bases. The CDR3 covers 16 residues. CDR1 is LNHDA, CDR2 SQIVND, per germline (reference sequence). V lost 5 bases and J lost 4; bases outside the gene matches: 11. For the CDR3, the DNA is TGTGCCAGTAGTCCAGGTGGGACAGCCATTAATCAGCCCCAGCATTTT. Residues: CASSPGGTAINQPQHF.

This clonotype was counted only a few times. The rearrangement links TRBV4-1 to TRBJ2-7; 8 nucleotides line up with TRBD1. This CDR3 has 15 residues. The V gene end was trimmed by 1 base and the J gene end by 2 bases; junction bases not matched to a gene: 4. Germline V lookup: CDR1 MGHRA, CDR2 YSYEKL. CDR3 DNA: TGCGCCAGCAGCCAAGGACCGACAGGGGCCTACGAGCAGTACGTC. It codes for CASSQGPTGAYEQYV.

This clonotype was seen only a few times. This sequence joins TRBV15 and TRBJ2-5, with TRBD2 as a possible D gene (6 bases). Germline lookup yields CDR1 LNHNV and CDR2 YYDKDF (reference sequence). V lost 4 bases and J lost 5, with 20 bases in between. The CDR3 extends over 16 amino acids. The CDR3 loop is CATSTRSGGSGETQYF. The CDR3 DNA reads TGTGCCACCAGCACGCGCAGCGGAGGGTCCGGGGAGACCCAGTACTTC.

This clonotype was seen a few times. The chain recombines TRBV4-3 with TRBJ2-7, with a possible D match to TRBD1 (5 bases). Germline CDR1 is LGHNA and CDR2 is YSLEER. The CDR3 sequence is 12 residues long. V was cut by 0 bases and J by 9 bases, with 9 bases left in between. The CDR3 here is CASSQDRGMQYF. The DNA of the CDR3 is TGCGCCAGCAGCCAAGATAGGGGAATGCAGTACTTC.

This clonotype was observed a few times. The chain joins TRBV7-8 to TRBJ2-7; D is undetermined. CDR3 length equals 12 residues. Germline assignment: CDR1 SGHVS and CDR2 FQNEAQ. V lost 1 base to trimming and J lost 5 bases, with 6 bases between them. In DNA form, the CDR3 reads TGTGCCAGCAGCTTAGGGGTGGACGAGCAGTACGTC. This gives the protein CASSLGVDEQYV.

The V call is TRBV7-8, the J call TRBJ2-2; 9 positions agree with TRBD1. The germline V gene encodes CDR1 SGHVS and CDR2 FQNEAQ. The J segment lost 7 bases and the V segment lost 5 bases, leaving 8 bases of the junction unmatched. This CDR3 comprises 15 residues. The CDR3 DNA is TGTGCCAGCAGCCCTTGGACAGGGGAGAACGGGGAGCTGTTTTTT. Translating it yields CASSPWTGENGELFF.

This clonotype has a handful of counts. The chain carries TRBV5-8 and TRBJ2-5; tentatively, D is TRBD2 (6 bases). The CDR3 spans 13 residues. V dropped 4 bases and J dropped 2 bases, with 9 bases sitting between them. Germline CDR1 and CDR2: SGHTS and YDEGEE. The CDR3 loop reads CASSTGTQETQYF. For the CDR3, the DNA is TGTGCCAGCAGCACCGGGACTCAAGAGACCCAGTACTTC.

This clonotype has just a few counts. This chain uses TRBV27 with TRBJ2-2; D possibly corresponds to TRBD2 (6 bases). Germline V lookup: CDR1 MNHEY, CDR2 SMNVEV (reference sequence). The CDR3 runs 15 residues. V was clipped by 7 bases and J by 1 base, with 13 bases between them. The CDR3 is CASTGLGGNTGELFF. The CDR3 DNA follows: TGTGCCAGCACCGGCCTGGGAGGGAACACCGGGGAGCTGTTTTTT.

V usage is TRBV20-1 and J usage is TRBJ1-6; the D is unclear. The CDR3 sequence is 13 residues long. Germline lookup yields CDR1 DFQATT and CDR2 SNEGSKA (reference sequence). V was shortened by 5 bases and J by 5 bases, with 10 bases between the two germline ends. CDR3 sequence: CSASTGNNSPLHF. Written as DNA, the CDR3 is TGCAGTGCTTCTACGGGAAATAATTCACCCCTCCACTTT.

The genes are TRBV12-3 or TRBV12-4 and TRBJ2-3; 9 bases map to TRBD2. V was pared by 7 bases and J by 3 bases, with 5 bases of the junction left unmatched. The CDR3 totals 14 residues. The CDR3 here is CASTRLAGTDTQYF. The CDR3 DNA sequence: TGTGCCAGCACTCGGCTAGCGGGGACAGATACGCAGTATTTT.

The chain employs TRBV2 and TRBJ1-5; 9 nucleotides align to TRBD1. Germline V gene sequence: CDR1 SNHLY, CDR2 FYNNEI. J was trimmed by 4 bases and V by 6 bases; bases with no gene match: 4. The CDR3 length is 14 residues. CDR3 bases: TGTGCCAGCAGGACCGGGACAGGGAATCAGCCCCAGCATTTT. Its translation: CASRTGTGNQPQHF.

The chain links TRBV9 to TRBJ2-7; tentative D call: TRBD1 (6 bases). CDR1 is SGDLS and CDR2 is YYNGEE in the germline V gene. V shed 0 bases and J shed 4 bases, with 8 bases lying between them. This CDR3 comprises 13 residues. This chain's CDR3 is CASSVAQGYEQYF. CDR3 coding DNA: TGTGCCAGCAGCGTAGCACAGGGTTACGAGCAGTACTTC.

There are a few counts of this clonotype. V and J are TRBV7-8 and TRBJ2-1, with 8 bases that match TRBD2. With 5 bases clipped from V and 1 base from J, the junction kept 4 bases outside the gene matches. Germline V CDR1 and CDR2: SGHVS, FQNEAQ. This CDR3 region has 15 residues. CDR3 coding DNA: TGTGCCAGCAGCGTGGGCGGGGGGTCCTACAATGAGCAGTTCTTC. Translation: CASSVGGGSYNEQFF.

This clonotype was found a few times. The gene calls are TRBV29-1 and TRBJ1-1; tentatively, D is TRBD1 (6 bases). Between the trimmed V and J ends, which lost 4 bases and 5 bases, there was a span of 20 bases. Per the germline V gene, CDR1 is SQVTM and CDR2 is ANQGSEA. The CDR3 is made up of 15 amino acids. The CDR3 sequence: CSVVTPPRGFTEAFF. Written as DNA, the CDR3 is TGCAGCGTTGTTACGCCCCCCAGGGGATTTACTGAAGCTTTCTTT.

This clonotype has only one observation. The genes are TRBV6-2 or TRBV6-3 and TRBJ2-4; possible D gene TRBD1, 6 bases. The CDR3 length is 15 residues. The V end was cut by 8 bases, the J end by 7 bases, with 21 bases between. CDR1 and CDR2 (germline): MNHEY, SVGEGT. CDR3 nucleotides: TGTGCCAGCGGCAGGGGTGACGCTTTTCCGAACATTCAGTACTTC. This codes for CASGRGDAFPNIQYF.

This clonotype was seen many times. The chain has TRBV12-3 or TRBV12-4 and TRBJ2-3, with 8 bases lining up with TRBD1. Germline trimming cut 4 bases from V and 2 bases from J; bases unmatched to any gene: 17. This CDR3 is built from 19 residues. The CDR3 region has the DNA TGTGCCAGCAGTTCGGGCGTCGGACAGGGAACTGGAATCACAGATACGCAGTATTTT. This gives the protein CASSSGVGQGTGITDTQYF.

The chain carries TRBV5-6 and TRBJ1-5; D may be TRBD1 (5 bases). This CDR3 contains 18 residues. The V gene lost 5 bases and the J gene lost 1 base, with 22 bases spanning the gap. Germline CDR1 and CDR2: SGHDT and YYEEEE. The CDR3 region has the DNA TGTGCCAGCAGTATCACCGGGACGTCGAGGCGGAGCAATCAGCCCCAGCATTTT. The encoded protein is CASSITGTSRRSNQPQHF.

This chain links TRBV4-1 with TRBJ2-2, with 7 bases that match TRBD2. The CDR3 totals 17 residues. The ends lost 4 bases at V and 4 bases at J; junction bases unmatched: 12. CDR1 and CDR2 (germline): MGHRA, YSYEKL. The chain's CDR3 is CASSPTGGAGFTGELFF. DNA for the CDR3: TGCGCCAGCAGCCCAACTGGCGGAGCGGGATTCACCGGGGAGCTGTTTTTT.

The rearrangement uses TRBV6-6 and TRBJ2-1; no reliable D call. V lost 4 bases, J lost 7 bases, and 11 bases lay in between. Germline-derived CDR1 and CDR2 are MNHNY and SVGAGI (reference sequence). The CDR3 runs to 13 residues. This chain's CDR3 is CASSSNSRNEQFF. The CDR3 DNA reads as TGTGCCAGCAGTTCGAATTCTCGGAATGAGCAGTTCTTC.

This chain connects TRBV27 to TRBJ1-2, with TRBD1 identical over 9 bases. The J segment lost 7 bases and the V segment lost 3 bases, leaving 12 bases of the junction unmatched. CDR3 length: 16 residues. CDR1 is MNHEY, CDR2 SMNVEV, per germline (reference sequence). This CDR3 reads CASSFLWDRDSAGYTF. CDR3 bases: TGTGCCAGCAGTTTCCTTTGGGACAGGGACAGTGCTGGCTACACCTTC.

The CDR3: CASSPDRVNYGYTF. The CDR3 nucleotides are TGTGCCAGCAGCCCTGACAGGGTTAACTATGGCTACACCTTC. V is TRBV27 and J is TRBJ1-2; 7 bases are a match to TRBD1. V trimming: 6 bases; J trimming: 1 base; junction bases outside the gene matches: 5. The CDR3 is 14 amino acids. Per germline, CDR1 MNHEY and CDR2 SMNVEV (reference sequence).